This TCR beta chain derives from a study of CD8 T cells in Susac syndrome. Trimming left V 3 bases short and J 7 bases short, with 20 bases between. CDR3 size: 15 residues. CDR1 SGHRS and CDR2 YFSETQ come from the germline V gene. In Susac syndrome patients, recently defined diagnostic criteria for definite or probable disease were met. Random hexamers were used to reverse transcribe the RNA input (about 0.5 to 1 ug). TCRdb redid the calling of the immunoSEQ multiplex PCR reads with MiXCR, one entry per CDR3 protein. The sample has 160,000 or so distinct CDR3 sequences; 94% are singletons. General observations from the study: The study recognized that its TCR sequencing and HLA analysis covered a relatively small number of individuals.

With respect to this clonotype: Its antigen is as yet unknown.

The clonotype was recovered from a human donor with Susac syndrome. This chain uses TRBV5-1 with TRBJ2-7; a weak D match, TRBD2 (5 bases). The specimen was CD4+ T cells from PBMCs. The CDR3 DNA reads as TGCGCCAGCAGCTCGTTCGAGGGTGGGTTGTATGAGCAGTACTTC. Translated, it gives CASSSFEGGLYEQYF.